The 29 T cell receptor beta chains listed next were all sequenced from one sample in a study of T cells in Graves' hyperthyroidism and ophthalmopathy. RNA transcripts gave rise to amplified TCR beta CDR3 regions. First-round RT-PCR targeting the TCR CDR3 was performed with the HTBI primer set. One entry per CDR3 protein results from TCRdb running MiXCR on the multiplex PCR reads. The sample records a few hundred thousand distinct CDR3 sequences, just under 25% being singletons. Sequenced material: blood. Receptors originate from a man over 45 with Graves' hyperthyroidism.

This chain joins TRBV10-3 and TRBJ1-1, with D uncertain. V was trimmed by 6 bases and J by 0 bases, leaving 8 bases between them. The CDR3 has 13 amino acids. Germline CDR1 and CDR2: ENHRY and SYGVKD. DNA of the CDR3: TGTGCCATCAGAGGGATTTTGAACACTGAAGCTTTCTTT. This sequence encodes CAIRGILNTEAFF.

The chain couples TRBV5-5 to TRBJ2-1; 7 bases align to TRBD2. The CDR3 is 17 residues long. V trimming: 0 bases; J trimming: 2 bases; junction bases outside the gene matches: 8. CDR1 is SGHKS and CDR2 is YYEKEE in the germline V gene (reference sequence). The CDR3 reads CASSLDALAATYNEQFF. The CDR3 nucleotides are TGTGCCAGCAGCTTGGACGCTCTAGCGGCCACCTACAATGAGCAGTTCTTC. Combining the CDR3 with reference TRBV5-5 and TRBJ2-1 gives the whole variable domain DAGVTQSPTHLIKTRGQQVTLRCSPISGHKSVSWYQQVLGQGPQFIFQYYEKEERGRGNFPDRFSARQFPNYSSELNVNALLLGDSALYLCASSLDALAATYNEQFFGPGTRLTVL.

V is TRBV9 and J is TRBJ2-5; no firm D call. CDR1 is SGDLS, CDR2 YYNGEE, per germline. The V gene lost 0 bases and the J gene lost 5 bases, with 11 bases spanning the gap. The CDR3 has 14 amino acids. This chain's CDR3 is CASSVAPDGETQYF. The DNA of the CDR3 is TGTGCCAGCAGCGTAGCCCCGGACGGGGAGACCCAGTACTTC.

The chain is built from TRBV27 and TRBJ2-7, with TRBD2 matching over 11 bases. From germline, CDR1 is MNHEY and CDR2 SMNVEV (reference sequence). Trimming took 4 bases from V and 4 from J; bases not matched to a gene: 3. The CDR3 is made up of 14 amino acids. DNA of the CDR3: TGTGCCAGCAGTTCGGGACTAGCGGCTTACGAGCAGTACTTC. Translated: CASSSGLAAYEQYF.

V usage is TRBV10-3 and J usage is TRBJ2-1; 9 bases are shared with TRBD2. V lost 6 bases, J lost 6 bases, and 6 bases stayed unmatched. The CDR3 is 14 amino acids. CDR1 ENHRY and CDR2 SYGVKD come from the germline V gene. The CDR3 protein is CAIRSATSGNEQFF. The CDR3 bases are TGTGCCATCAGATCTGCGACTAGCGGCAATGAGCAGTTCTTC.

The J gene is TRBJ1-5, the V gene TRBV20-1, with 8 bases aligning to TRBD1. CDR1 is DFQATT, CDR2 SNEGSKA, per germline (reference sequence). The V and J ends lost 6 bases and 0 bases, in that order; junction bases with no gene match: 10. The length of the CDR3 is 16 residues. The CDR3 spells CSATPGQGISNQPQHF. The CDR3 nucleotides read TGCAGTGCGACCCCAGGACAGGGAATTAGCAATCAGCCCCAGCATTTT.

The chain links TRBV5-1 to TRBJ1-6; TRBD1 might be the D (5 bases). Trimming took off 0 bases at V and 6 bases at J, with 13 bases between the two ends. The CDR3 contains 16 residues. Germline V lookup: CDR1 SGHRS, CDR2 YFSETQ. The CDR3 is CASSLEPRQGNSPLHF. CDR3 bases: TGCGCCAGCAGCTTGGAGCCTCGTCAGGGTAATTCACCCCTCCACTTT.

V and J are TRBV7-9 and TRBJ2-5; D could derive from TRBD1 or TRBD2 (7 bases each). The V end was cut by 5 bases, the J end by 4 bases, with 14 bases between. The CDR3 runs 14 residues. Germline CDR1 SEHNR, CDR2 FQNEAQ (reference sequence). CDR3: CASSPGGGVETQYF. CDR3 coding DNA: TGTGCCAGCAGCCCAGGGGGGGGAGTAGAGACCCAGTACTTC.

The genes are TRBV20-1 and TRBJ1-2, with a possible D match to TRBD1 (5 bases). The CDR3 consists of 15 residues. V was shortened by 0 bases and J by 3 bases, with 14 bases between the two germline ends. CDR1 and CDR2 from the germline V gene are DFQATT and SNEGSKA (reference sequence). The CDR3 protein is CSARDRRGAYYGYTF. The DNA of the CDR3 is TGCAGTGCTAGAGATCGGAGAGGGGCGTACTATGGCTACACCTTC.

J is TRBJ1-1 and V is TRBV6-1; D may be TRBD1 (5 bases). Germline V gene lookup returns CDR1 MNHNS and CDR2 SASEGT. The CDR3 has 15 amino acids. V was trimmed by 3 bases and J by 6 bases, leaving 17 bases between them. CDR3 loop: CASSEAAGGNAEAFF. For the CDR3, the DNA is TGTGCCAGCAGTGAGGCGGCGGGGGGAAACGCTGAAGCTTTCTTT.

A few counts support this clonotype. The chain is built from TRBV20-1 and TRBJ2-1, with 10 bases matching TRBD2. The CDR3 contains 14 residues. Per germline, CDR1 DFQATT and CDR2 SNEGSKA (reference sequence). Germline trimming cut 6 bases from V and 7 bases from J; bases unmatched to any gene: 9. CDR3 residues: CSAGVLAGINEQFF. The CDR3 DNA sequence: TGCAGTGCGGGGGTACTAGCGGGAATTAATGAGCAGTTCTTC.

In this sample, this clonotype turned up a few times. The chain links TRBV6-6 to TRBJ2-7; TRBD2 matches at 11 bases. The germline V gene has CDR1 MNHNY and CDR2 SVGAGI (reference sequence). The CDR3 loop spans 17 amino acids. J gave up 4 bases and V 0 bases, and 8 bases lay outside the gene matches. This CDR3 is CASSYSIGTSGSYEQYF. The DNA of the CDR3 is TGTGCCAGCAGTTACTCGATAGGTACTAGCGGGAGTTACGAGCAGTACTTC.

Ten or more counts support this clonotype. The CDR3 loop is CASGGRMDDEQYF. CDR3 coding DNA: TGTGCCAGCGGTGGACGGATGGACGACGAGCAGTACTTC. The chain has TRBV2 and TRBJ2-7; no reliable D call. This CDR3 comprises 13 residues. Deletions cut 8 bases from V and 5 bases from J, with 16 bases between. Germline CDR1 and CDR2: SNHLY and FYNNEI.

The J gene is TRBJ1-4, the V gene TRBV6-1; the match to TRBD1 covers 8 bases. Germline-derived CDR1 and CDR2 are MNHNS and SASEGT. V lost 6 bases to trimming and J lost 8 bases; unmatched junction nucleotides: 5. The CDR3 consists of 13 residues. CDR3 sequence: CASRPGQEEKLFF. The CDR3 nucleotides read TGTGCCAGCAGACCGGGACAGGAGGAAAAACTGTTTTTT.

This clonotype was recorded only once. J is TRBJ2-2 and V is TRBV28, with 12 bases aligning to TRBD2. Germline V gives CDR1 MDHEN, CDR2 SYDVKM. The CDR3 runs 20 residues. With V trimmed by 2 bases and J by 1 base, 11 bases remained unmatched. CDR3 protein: CASSLKLWTSGTWNTGELFF. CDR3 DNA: TGTGCCAGCAGTTTAAAGTTGTGGACTAGCGGGACTTGGAACACCGGGGAGCTGTTTTTT.

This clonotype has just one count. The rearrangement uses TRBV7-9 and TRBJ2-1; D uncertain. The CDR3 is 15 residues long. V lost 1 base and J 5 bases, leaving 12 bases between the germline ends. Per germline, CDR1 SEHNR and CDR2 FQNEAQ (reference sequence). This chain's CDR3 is CASSLVGLEDNEQFF. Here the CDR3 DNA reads TGTGCCAGCAGCTTAGTCGGCCTAGAGGACAATGAGCAGTTCTTC.

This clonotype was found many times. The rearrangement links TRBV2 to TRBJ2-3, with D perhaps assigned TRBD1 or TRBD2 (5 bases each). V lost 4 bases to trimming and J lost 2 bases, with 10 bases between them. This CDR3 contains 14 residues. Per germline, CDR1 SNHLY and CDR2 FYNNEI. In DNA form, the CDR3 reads TGTGCCAGCAGTGGGCAGGGAGACACAGATACGCAGTATTTT. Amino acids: CASSGQGDTDTQYF.

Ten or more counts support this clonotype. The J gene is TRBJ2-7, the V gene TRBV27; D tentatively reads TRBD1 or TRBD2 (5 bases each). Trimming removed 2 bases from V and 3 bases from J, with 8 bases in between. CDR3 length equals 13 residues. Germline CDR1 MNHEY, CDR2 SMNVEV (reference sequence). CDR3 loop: CASSLRGHYEQYF. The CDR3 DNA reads TGTGCCAGCAGTTTACGGGGCCACTACGAGCAGTACTTC.

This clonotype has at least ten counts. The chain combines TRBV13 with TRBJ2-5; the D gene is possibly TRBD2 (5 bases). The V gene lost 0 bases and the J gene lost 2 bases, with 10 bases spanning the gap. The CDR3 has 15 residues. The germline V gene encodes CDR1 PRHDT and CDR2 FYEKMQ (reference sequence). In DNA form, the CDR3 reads TGTGCCAGCAGCTTAGGAGCGGCTACACAAGAGACCCAGTACTTC. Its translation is CASSLGAATQETQYF.

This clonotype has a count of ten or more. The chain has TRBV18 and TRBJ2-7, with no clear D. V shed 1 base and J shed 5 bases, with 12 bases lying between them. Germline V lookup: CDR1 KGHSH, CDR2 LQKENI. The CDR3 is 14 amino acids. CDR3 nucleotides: TGTGCCAGCTCACCACATCAGGATACCCACGAGCAGTACTTC. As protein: CASSPHQDTHEQYF.

As DNA, the CDR3 is TGTGCCAGTAGAACCCCCGGGACAGGGAACACCGGGGAGCTGTTTTTT. Its translation is CASRTPGTGNTGELFF. The chain carries TRBV19 and TRBJ2-2; 8 positions match TRBD1. Germline-derived CDR1 and CDR2 are LNHDA and SQIVND (reference sequence). This CDR3 has 16 amino acids. Losses at the gene ends were 6 bases for V and 1 base for J; bases not matched to a gene: 7.

The CDR3 here is CASSPSGVANYGYTF. CDR3 in DNA: TGTGCCAGCAGCCCGTCGGGTGTCGCTAACTATGGCTACACCTTC. The V call is TRBV6-1, the J call TRBJ1-2; D is unresolved. CDR1 MNHNS and CDR2 SASEGT come from the germline V gene. Between the trimmed V and J ends, which lost 6 bases and 0 bases, there was a span of 14 bases. The CDR3 loop spans 15 amino acids.

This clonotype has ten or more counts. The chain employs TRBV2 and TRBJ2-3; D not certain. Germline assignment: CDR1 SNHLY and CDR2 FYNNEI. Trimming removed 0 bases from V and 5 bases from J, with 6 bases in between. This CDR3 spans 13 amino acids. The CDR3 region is CASSEALQDTQYF. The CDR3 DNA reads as TGTGCCAGCAGTGAAGCGCTTCAAGATACGCAGTATTTT.

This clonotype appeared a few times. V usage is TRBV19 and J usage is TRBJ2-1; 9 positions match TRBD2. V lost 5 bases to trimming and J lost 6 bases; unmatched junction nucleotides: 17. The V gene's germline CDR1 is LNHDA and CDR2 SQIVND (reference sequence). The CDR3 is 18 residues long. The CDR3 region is CASSSPRGAGGPGNEQFF. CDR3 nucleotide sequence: TGTGCCAGTAGTTCCCCACGGGGGGCGGGAGGGCCAGGCAATGAGCAGTTCTTC. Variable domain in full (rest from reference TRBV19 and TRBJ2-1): DGGITQSPKYLFRKEGQNVTLSCEQNLNHDAMYWYRQDPGQGLRLIYYSQIVNDFQKGDIAEGYSVSREKKESFPLTVTSAQKNPTAFYLCASSSPRGAGGPGNEQFFGPGTRLTVL.

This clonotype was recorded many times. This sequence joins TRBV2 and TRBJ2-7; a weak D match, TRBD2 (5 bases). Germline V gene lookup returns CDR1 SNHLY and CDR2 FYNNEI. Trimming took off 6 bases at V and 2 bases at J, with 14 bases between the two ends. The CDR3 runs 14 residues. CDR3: CASSPIQRPYEQYF. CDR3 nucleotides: TGTGCCAGCAGCCCAATCCAGCGGCCCTACGAGCAGTACTTC.

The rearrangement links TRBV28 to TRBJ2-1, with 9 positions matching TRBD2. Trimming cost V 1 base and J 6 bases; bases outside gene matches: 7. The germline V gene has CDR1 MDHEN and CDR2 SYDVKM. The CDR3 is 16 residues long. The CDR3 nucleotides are TGTGCCAGCAGTTTATCCGGGACTAGCTCTATCAATGAGCAGTTCTTC. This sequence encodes CASSLSGTSSINEQFF.

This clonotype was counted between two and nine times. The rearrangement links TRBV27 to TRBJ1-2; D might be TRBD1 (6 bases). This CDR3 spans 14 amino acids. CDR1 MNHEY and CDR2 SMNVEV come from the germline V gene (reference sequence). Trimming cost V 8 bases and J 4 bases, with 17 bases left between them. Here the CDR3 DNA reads TGTGCCAGCGGGGTTCCGGGACATGCCTATGGCTACACCTTC. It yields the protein CASGVPGHAYGYTF.

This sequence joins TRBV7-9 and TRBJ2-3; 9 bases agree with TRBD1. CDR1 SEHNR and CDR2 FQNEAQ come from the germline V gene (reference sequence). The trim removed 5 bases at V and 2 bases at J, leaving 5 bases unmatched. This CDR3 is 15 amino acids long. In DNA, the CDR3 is TGTGCCAGCAGCCTACAGGGGGCAGTCACAGATACGCAGTATTTT. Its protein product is CASSLQGAVTDTQYF.

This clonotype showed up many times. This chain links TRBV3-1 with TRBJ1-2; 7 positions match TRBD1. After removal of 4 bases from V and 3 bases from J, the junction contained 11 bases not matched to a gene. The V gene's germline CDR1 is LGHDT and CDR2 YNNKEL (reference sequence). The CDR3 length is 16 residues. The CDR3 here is CASSLRHRGGDYGYTF. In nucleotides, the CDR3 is TGTGCCAGCAGCCTTAGGCACAGGGGAGGCGACTATGGCTACACCTTC.